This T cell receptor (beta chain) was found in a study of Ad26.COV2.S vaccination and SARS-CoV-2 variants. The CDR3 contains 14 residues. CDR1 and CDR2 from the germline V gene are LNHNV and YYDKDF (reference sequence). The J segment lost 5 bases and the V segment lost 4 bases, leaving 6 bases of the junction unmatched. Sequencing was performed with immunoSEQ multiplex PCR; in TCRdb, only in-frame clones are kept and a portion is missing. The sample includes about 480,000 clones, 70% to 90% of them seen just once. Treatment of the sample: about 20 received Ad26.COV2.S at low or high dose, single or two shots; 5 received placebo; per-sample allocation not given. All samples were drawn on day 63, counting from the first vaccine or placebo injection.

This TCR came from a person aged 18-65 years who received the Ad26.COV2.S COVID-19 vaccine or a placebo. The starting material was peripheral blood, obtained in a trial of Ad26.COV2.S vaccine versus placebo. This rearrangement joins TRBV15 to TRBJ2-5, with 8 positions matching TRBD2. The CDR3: CATSTQRLAETQYF. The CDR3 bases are TGTGCCACCAGCACACAAAGACTAGCGGAGACCCAGTACTTC. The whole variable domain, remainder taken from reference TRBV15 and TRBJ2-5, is DAMVIQNPRYQVTQFGKPVTLSCSQTLNHNVMYWYQQKSSQAPKLLFHYYDKDFNNEADTPDNFQSRRPNTSFCFLDIRSPGLGDTAMYLCATSTQRLAETQYFGPGTRLLVL.